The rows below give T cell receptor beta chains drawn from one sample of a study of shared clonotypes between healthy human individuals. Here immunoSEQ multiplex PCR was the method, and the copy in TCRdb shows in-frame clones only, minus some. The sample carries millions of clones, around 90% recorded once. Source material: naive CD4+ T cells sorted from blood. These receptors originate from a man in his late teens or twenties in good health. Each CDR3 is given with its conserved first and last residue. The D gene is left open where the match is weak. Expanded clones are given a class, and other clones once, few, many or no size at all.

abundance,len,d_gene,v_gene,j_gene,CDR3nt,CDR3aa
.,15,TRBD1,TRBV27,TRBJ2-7,TGTGCCAGCAGTCCATCGGACAGGGCTGTCTACGAGCAGTACTTC,CASSPSDRAVYEQYF
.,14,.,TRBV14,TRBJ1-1,TGTGCCAGCAGCCGTCAGGGGTCGGTCACTGAAGCTTTCTTT,CASSRQGSVTEAFF
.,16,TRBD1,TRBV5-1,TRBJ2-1,TGCGCCAGCAGCTCAGGACAGGTCCGCTCCTACAATGAGCAGTTCTTC,CASSSGQVRSYNEQFF
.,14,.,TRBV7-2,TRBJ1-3,TGTGCCAGCAGCTTGGGCGGCTCTGGAAACACCATATATTTT,CASSLGGSGNTIYF
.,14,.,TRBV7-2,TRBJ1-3,TGTGCCAGCAGCTTACTCAGTTCTGGAAACACCATATATTTT,CASSLLSSGNTIYF
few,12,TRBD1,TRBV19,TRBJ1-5,TGTGCCAGTAAGGGGGCCAATCAGCCCCAGCATTTT,CASKGANQPQHF
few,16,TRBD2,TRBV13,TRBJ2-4,TGTGCCAGCAGCTTGGGACTAGCGGGAGGTGGCGGCATTCAGTACTTC,CASSLGLAGGGGIQYF
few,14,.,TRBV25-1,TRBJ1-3,TGTGCCAGCAGTGACCTGGACAGCCTTAATAACATATATTTT,CASSDLDSLNNIYF
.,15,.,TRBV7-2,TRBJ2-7,TGTGCCAGCAGCGCGTCGGGCCACGGAACCTACGAGCAGTACTTC,CASSASGHGTYEQYF
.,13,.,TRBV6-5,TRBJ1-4,TGTGCCAGCAGGAAAGACACAAGCGAAAAACTGTTTTTT,CASRKDTSEKLFF
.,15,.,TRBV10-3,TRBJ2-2,TGTGCCATCAGTGAGGCGGTTACGAACACCGGGGAGCTGTTTTTT,CAISEAVTNTGELFF
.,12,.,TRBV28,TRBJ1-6,TGTGCCAGCAGCTGGGGGGATTCACCCCTCCACTTT,CASSWGDSPLHF
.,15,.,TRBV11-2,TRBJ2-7,TGTGCCAGCATCCTTATCCCGGGTAGTTTCGGCGAGCAGTACTTC,CASILIPGSFGEQYF
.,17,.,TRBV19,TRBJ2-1,TGTGCCAGTAGTATGGGCGCCGGGGCGGGGGACAACAATGAGCAGTTCTTC,CASSMGAGAGDNNEQFF
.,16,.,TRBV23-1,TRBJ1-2,TGCGCCAGCAGTCACCTAACCCCCGCGCTGGGGGAGGGCTACACCTTC,CASSHLTPALGEGYTF
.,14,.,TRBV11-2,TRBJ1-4,TGTGCCAGCAGAGGGACTGCAACTAATGAAAAACTGTTTTTT,CASRGTATNEKLFF
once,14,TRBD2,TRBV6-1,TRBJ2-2,TGTGCCAGCAAAGGGACTAGCGTCACCGGGGAGCTGTTTTTT,CASKGTSVTGELFF
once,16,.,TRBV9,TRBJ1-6,TGTGCCAGCAGCGTAACGGGGGCTATGGGTAATTCACCCCTCCACTTT,CASSVTGAMGNSPLHF
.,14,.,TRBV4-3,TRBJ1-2,TGCGCCAGCAGCCAACGTCCAGTCGACTATGGCTACACCTTC,CASSQRPVDYGYTF
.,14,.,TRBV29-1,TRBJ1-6,TGCGGATCCCGAGAGGGGGGAGGTAATTCACCCCTCCACTTT,CGSREGGGNSPLHF
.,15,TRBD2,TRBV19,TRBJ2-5,TGTGCCAGTAGTAGGGGACTAGCGGCCGTGGGGACCCAGTACTTC,CASSRGLAAVGTQYF
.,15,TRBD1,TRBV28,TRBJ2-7,TGTGCCAGCAGTTTCACAGGGGGACAAACCTACGAGCAGTACTTC,CASSFTGGQTYEQYF
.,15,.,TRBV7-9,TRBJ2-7,TGTGCCAGCAGCCCTAGGGGGGGGGAATCCTACGAGCAGTACTTC,CASSPRGGESYEQYF
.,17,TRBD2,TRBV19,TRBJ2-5,TGTGCCAGTAGTTCCACCGGGACTAGCGGGAGCAGAGAGACCCAGTACTTC,CASSSTGTSGSRETQYF
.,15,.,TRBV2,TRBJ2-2,TGTGCCAGCAGAGTGGACTTCGCGAACACCGGGGAGCTGTTTTTT,CASRVDFANTGELFF
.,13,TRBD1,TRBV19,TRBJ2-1,TGTGCCAATCCGTCGGGGACAGGGGACGAGCAGTTCTTC,CANPSGTGDEQFF
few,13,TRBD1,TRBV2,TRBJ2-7,TGTGCCAGCAGGGGGACAGGGGTTTACGAGCAGTACTTC,CASRGTGVYEQYF
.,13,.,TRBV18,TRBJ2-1,TGTGCCAGCTCACCACCAGGGTTTGTTGAGCAGTTCTTC,CASSPPGFVEQFF
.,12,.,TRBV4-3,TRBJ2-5,TGCGCCAGCAGCCAAGACGGGTCTACCCAGTACTTC,CASSQDGSTQYF
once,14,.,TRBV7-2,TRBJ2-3,TGTGCCAGCAGCCCCGACGTAAGCACAGATACGCAGTATTTT,CASSPDVSTDTQYF
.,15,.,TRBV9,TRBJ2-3,TGTGCCAGCAGCGTTGGGACAACTAGCACAGATACGCAGTATTTT,CASSVGTTSTDTQYF
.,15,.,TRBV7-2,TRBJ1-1,TGTGCCAGCACTAATAGGGGCAGCGTGAACACTGAAGCTTTCTTT,CASTNRGSVNTEAFF
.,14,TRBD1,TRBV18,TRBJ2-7,TGTGCCAGCTCACCCGGGACAGGGTCAACCGAGCAGTACTTC,CASSPGTGSTEQYF
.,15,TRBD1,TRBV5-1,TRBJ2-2,TGCGCCAGCAGCTTAGGGGACAGGGATGCCGGGGAGCTGTTTTTT,CASSLGDRDAGELFF
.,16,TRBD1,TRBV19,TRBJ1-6,TGTGCCAGTAGTACTGCCGGGACAGGGGTGGGATCACCCCTCCACTTT,CASSTAGTGVGSPLHF
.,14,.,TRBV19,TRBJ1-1,TGTGCCAGTAGTCTTAGAGGCAGGAACACTGAAGCTTTCTTT,CASSLRGRNTEAFF
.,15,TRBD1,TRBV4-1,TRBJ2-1,TGCGCCAGCAGCCAAGACCGGGACAGGGACAATGAGCAGTTCTTC,CASSQDRDRDNEQFF
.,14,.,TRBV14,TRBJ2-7,TGTGCCAGCAGCCTGGGATCGAGCTCCTACGAGCAGTACTTC,CASSLGSSSYEQYF
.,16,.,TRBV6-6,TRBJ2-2,TGTGCCAGCAGTCCCCGGGGTGGGGGCGCGTCCGGGGAGCTGTTTTTT,CASSPRGGGASGELFF
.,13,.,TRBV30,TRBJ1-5,TGTGCCTGGAGTAAAGGGAGCAATCAGCCCCAGCATTTT,CAWSKGSNQPQHF
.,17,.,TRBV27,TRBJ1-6,TGTGCCAGCAGTTTAGAAATTAGTCTAGCGGGTAATTCACCCCTCCACTTT,CASSLEISLAGNSPLHF
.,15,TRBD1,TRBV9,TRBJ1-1,TGTGCCAGCAGCCCAGGGACAGGGTGGAGTGCTGAAGCTTTCTTT,CASSPGTGWSAEAFF
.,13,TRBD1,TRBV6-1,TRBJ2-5,TGTGCCAGCAGGGGACAGGGCAAAGAGACCCAGTACTTC,CASRGQGKETQYF
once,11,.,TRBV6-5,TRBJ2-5,TGTGCCAGCAGTCCCCCGGGGACCCAGTACTTC,CASSPPGTQYF
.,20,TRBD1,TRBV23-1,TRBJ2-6,TGCGCCAGCAGTCAACGGGACAGGGGAAATACATTGTCTGGGGCCAACGTCCTGACTTTC,CASSQRDRGNTLSGANVLTF
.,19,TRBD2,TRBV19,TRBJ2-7,TGTGCCAGTAGTATGTTCTCCGGGACTAGCGGGAGGCGAACCTACGAGCAGTACTTC,CASSMFSGTSGRRTYEQYF
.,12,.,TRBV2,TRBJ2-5,TGTGCCAGCACCCCGGACGTGGAGACCCAGTACTTC,CASTPDVETQYF
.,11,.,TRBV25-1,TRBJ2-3,TGTGCCAGCAGTGAGAAAGATACGCAGTATTTT,CASSEKDTQYF
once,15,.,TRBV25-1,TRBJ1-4,TGTGCCAGCAGTGAGACTACATTAACTAATGAAAAACTGTTTTTT,CASSETTLTNEKLFF
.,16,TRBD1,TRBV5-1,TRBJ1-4,TGCGCCAGCAGCTTCCCGGGACAGGGGAGAGTTGAAAAACTGTTTTTT,CASSFPGQGRVEKLFF
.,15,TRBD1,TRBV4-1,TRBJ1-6,TGCGCCAGCAGCCAAGGGGAGGGGGCGAGCTCACCCCTCCACTTT,CASSQGEGASSPLHF
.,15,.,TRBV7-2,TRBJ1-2,TGTGCCAGCAGCTCCGTCGTCTTTGGGGGAACAGGCTACACCTTC,CASSSVVFGGTGYTF